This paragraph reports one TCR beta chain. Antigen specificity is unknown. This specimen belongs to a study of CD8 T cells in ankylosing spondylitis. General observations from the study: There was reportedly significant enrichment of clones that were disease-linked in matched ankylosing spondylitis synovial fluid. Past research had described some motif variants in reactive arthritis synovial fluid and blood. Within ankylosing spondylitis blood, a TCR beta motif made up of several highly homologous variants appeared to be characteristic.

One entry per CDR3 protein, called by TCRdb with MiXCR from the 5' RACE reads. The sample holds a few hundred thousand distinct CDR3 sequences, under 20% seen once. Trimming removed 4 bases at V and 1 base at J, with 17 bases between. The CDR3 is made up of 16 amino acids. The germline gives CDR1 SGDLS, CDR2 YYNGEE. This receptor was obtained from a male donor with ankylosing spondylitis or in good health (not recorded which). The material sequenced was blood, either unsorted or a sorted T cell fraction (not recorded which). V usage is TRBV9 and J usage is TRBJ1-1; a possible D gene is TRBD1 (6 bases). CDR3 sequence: CASSTPPGGPNTEAFF. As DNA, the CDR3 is TGTGCCAGCAGCACCCCCCCTGGGGGCCCGAACACTGAAGCTTTCTTT.